Shown below are 25 T cell receptor beta chains from a single sample sequenced in a study of cytomegalovirus exposure and HLA in healthy donors. Researchers ran the PCR with 60 Vbeta and 13 Jbeta primers. Sequencing was performed with immunoSEQ multiplex PCR; in TCRdb, only in-frame clones are kept and a portion is missing. Here the sample spans about 240,000 clones, approximately 80% being singletons. Sequencing was performed on PBMCs. The receptor source for this set is a woman aged 55-70 years in good health and CMV-seropositive.

The chain is built from TRBV21-1 and TRBJ1-4. TRBV21-1 is a pseudogene. This CDR3 is built from 13 residues. CDR3 nucleotides: TGTGCCAGCAGCAAACTCGGTAATGAAAAACTGTTTTTT. This sequence encodes CASSKLGNEKLFF.

The rearrangement joins TRBV5-5 to TRBJ1-4, with D maybe TRBD1 (6 bases). The CDR3 has 16 amino acids. The V gene's germline CDR1 is SGHKS and CDR2 YYEKEE (reference sequence). V was shortened by 3 bases and J by 4 bases, with 16 bases between the two germline ends. The CDR3 DNA is TGTGCCAGCAGCTGGTCCGGCGGACAGCGTAATGAAAAACTGTTTTTT. This translates into CASSWSGGQRNEKLFF.

V is TRBV4-1 and J is TRBJ2-4, with TRBD2 identical over 8 bases. The germline V gene has CDR1 MGHRA and CDR2 YSYEKL. Unmatched junction bases numbered 9, after V lost 2 bases and J lost 0 bases. The CDR3 covers 18 residues. In DNA, the CDR3 is TGCGCCAGCAGCCAACCCGCGGGACTAGTGCTAGCCAAAAACATTCAGTACTTC. It translates to CASSQPAGLVLAKNIQYF.

This clone was seen a few times. The gene calls are TRBV2 and TRBJ2-5; tentative D call: TRBD2 (5 bases). The V end was cut by 8 bases, the J end by 1 base, with 8 bases between. The CDR3 is 12 amino acids. CDR1 and CDR2 (germline): SNHLY, FYNNEI. CDR3 residues: CASGLSQETQYF. Here the CDR3 DNA reads TGTGCCAGCGGACTCTCCCAAGAGACCCAGTACTTC.

The genes are TRBV6-1 and TRBJ1-2, with D tentatively TRBD1 (5 bases). The V and J ends lost 3 bases and 12 bases respectively, with 14 bases between them. There are 12 residues in the CDR3. Germline CDR1 is MNHNS and CDR2 is SASEGT. The CDR3 DNA is TGTGCCAGCAGTGATCCAGTCAGGGAGGACACCTTC. Translating gives CASSDPVREDTF.

The rearrangement links TRBV27 to TRBJ2-1; D remains ambiguous. The germline CDR1 and CDR2 sequences are MNHEY and SMNVEV (reference sequence). Trimming pared 3 bases from V and 8 bases from J, leaving 17 bases between. The CDR3 length is 15 residues. CDR3 sequence (DNA): TGTGCCAGCAGTTTCAGAGACTTACTTCTGTATGAGCAGTTCTTC. Translating gives CASSFRDLLLYEQFF.

The V and J genes are TRBV7-9 and TRBJ2-7, with TRBD2 as a possible D gene (6 bases). The CDR3 has 17 residues. Germline lookup yields CDR1 SEHNR and CDR2 FQNEAQ (reference sequence). V was shortened by 5 bases and J by 2 bases, with 22 bases between the two germline ends. The CDR3 DNA reads TGTGCCAGCAGCCCCCAACTTGTAGCGGCCTTAACCTACGAGCAGTACTTC. It translates to CASSPQLVAALTYEQYF.

V gene TRBV29-1 combines with J gene TRBJ1-2; 8 bases map to TRBD1. The CDR3 contains 12 residues. The V gene's germline CDR1 is SQVTM and CDR2 ANQGSEA. With V trimmed by 6 bases and J by 1 base, 1 base remained unmatched. In DNA form, the CDR3 reads TGCAGCGTAGGACAGGGTAACTATGGCTACACCTTC. Protein product: CSVGQGNYGYTF.

V is TRBV6-4 and J is TRBJ2-2; 9 nucleotides line up with TRBD1. The CDR3 length is 15 residues. Germline V gene sequence: CDR1 MRHNA, CDR2 SNTAGT. Trimming cost V 5 bases and J 5 bases; bases outside gene matches: 6. The DNA for the CDR3 is TGTGCCAGCAGTCCGGGACAGGGTGTAACCGGGGAGCTGTTTTTT. Its translation: CASSPGQGVTGELFF.

The rearrangement joins TRBV30 to TRBJ2-3; the D gene is possibly TRBD2 (7 bases). V lost 0 bases to trimming and J lost 6 bases, with 13 bases between them. The CDR3 loop spans 14 amino acids. In germline, CDR1 is GTSNPN, CDR2 SVGIG (reference sequence). CDR3 loop: CAWSVGGADDTQYF. CDR3 nucleotides: TGTGCCTGGAGTGTGGGGGGGGCAGACGATACGCAGTATTTT.

CDR3 sequence: CASSFLGPPGLNYNEQFF. In DNA, the CDR3 is TGTGCCAGCAGCTTTTTAGGTCCCCCGGGACTCAACTACAATGAGCAGTTCTTC. The chain links TRBV12-1 to TRBJ2-1; TRBD2 was called by the table and not checked on the DNA. TRBV12-1 is given as a pseudogene. This CDR3 region has 18 residues.

CDR3 sequence (DNA): TGCGCCAGCAGTCGGGGGACGAACTCTGGGGCCAACGTCCTGACTTTC. The encoded protein is CASSRGTNSGANVLTF. This chain uses TRBV5-1 with TRBJ2-6, with D perhaps matching TRBD2 (6 bases). Germline CDR1 reads SGHRS; CDR2 reads YFSETQ. V lost 5 bases, J lost 0 bases, and 12 bases lay in between. The CDR3 runs to 16 residues.

The chain combines TRBV6-4 with TRBJ2-1, with D maybe TRBD2 (5 bases). The CDR3 is made up of 14 amino acids. V was clipped by 5 bases and J by 3 bases, with 11 bases between them. Germline values: CDR1 MRHNA, CDR2 SNTAGT. The CDR3 DNA sequence: TGTGCCAGCAGTATCAGCGGAGACTACAATGAGCAGTTCTTC. This gives the protein CASSISGDYNEQFF.

This clone was seen a single time. This rearrangement joins TRBV4-1 to TRBJ1-3, with TRBD1 matching 7 bases. Trimming cost V 5 bases and J 0 bases; bases outside gene matches: 19. The CDR3 contains 20 residues. Germline CDR1 MGHRA, CDR2 YSYEKL. The CDR3 region has the DNA TGCGCCAGCAGCTCAGCGACAGGGATCAATCTTTTCAGCTCTGGAAACACCATATATTTT. As protein: CASSSATGINLFSSGNTIYF.

This sequence joins TRBV9 and TRBJ1-3, with 9 bases matching TRBD1. CDR1 is SGDLS and CDR2 is YYNGEE in the germline V gene. The CDR3 spans 16 residues. V was clipped by 4 bases and J by 4 bases; unmatched bases: 9. CDR3 sequence: CASSPTGTGTGNTIYF. As DNA, the CDR3 is TGTGCCAGCAGCCCAACCGGGACAGGGACAGGAAACACCATATATTTT.

The chain is built from TRBV9 and TRBJ2-7, with D tentatively TRBD1 (6 bases). Germline CDR1 is SGDLS and CDR2 is YYNGEE. This CDR3 contains 15 residues. Deletions cut 0 bases from V and 3 bases from J, with 13 bases between. In DNA, the CDR3 is TGTGCCAGCAGCGTAGGGTGGCAGGGGATCTACGAGCAGTACTTC. It specifies CASSVGWQGIYEQYF.

The chain carries TRBV6-6 and TRBJ2-1, with 7 bases matching TRBD1. The CDR3 spans 16 residues. Germline V CDR1 and CDR2: MNHNY, SVGAGI (reference sequence). Trimming cost V 7 bases and J 5 bases; bases outside gene matches: 14. DNA of the CDR3: TGTGCCAGCATCCCTAATAAGGGGGCTCGGCACAATGAGCAGTTCTTC. Its translation is CASIPNKGARHNEQFF.

The chain couples TRBV5-1 to TRBJ2-1, with TRBD1 identical over 9 bases. The CDR3 has 16 residues. V trimming: 1 base; J trimming: 5 bases; junction bases outside the gene matches: 7. CDR1 and CDR2 from the germline V gene are SGHRS and YFSETQ. DNA of the CDR3: TGCGCCAGCAGCTTGAGGACCGACAGGGGGGACAATGAGCAGTTCTTC. It translates to CASSLRTDRGDNEQFF.

This clone has more than one count but fewer than ten. CDR3 DNA sequence: TGTGCTAGTAACAGGGCCAGTGAGCAGTTCTTC. Protein: CASNRASEQFF. The chain carries TRBV2 and TRBJ2-1; D may be TRBD1 (6 bases). The CDR3 spans 11 residues. Germline V CDR1 and CDR2: SNHLY, FYNNEI.

To note about this clone: Within the sample, other DNA sequences also encode this same CDR3. This sequence joins TRBV7-9 and TRBJ1-5; D is possibly TRBD1 (5 bases). CDR1 is SEHNR, CDR2 FQNEAQ, per germline (reference sequence). Deletions cut 3 bases from V and 2 bases from J, with 8 bases between. CDR3 length: 14 residues. The CDR3 spells CASSLGGGNQPQHF. The CDR3 bases are TGTGCCAGCAGCTTGGGGGGGGGCAATCAGCCCCAGCATTTT.

This clone was detected only a few times. The chain uses TRBV7-8 and TRBJ2-5; 7 nucleotides match TRBD1. Germline V gene lookup returns CDR1 SGHVS and CDR2 FQNEAQ. V lost 3 bases to trimming and J lost 5 bases; unmatched junction nucleotides: 6. This CDR3 is 14 amino acids long. As DNA, the CDR3 is TGTGCCAGCAGCTTCAGGACAGGTTGGGAGACCCAGTACTTC. Translation gives CASSFRTGWETQYF.

The chain couples TRBV28 to TRBJ2-7; no clear D gene. The CDR3 runs 11 residues. V lost 3 bases and J 6 bases, leaving 6 bases between the germline ends. Germline V gives CDR1 MDHEN, CDR2 SYDVKM. This CDR3 is CASSFRVEQYF. In DNA form, the CDR3 reads TGTGCCAGCAGTTTTCGAGTCGAGCAGTACTTC.

J is TRBJ1-2 and V is TRBV18; possibly TRBD1 for D (5 bases). Germline assignment: CDR1 KGHSH and CDR2 LQKENI. Trimming left V 2 bases short and J 7 bases short, with 17 bases between. This CDR3 has 15 amino acids. The CDR3 reads CASSPFPEGKSGYTF. The CDR3 nucleotides read TGTGCCAGCTCACCATTCCCGGAGGGGAAGAGTGGCTACACCTTC.

A word on this clone: The same CDR3 also results from other DNA sequences found in this sample. The genes are TRBV4-1 and TRBJ2-3; D perhaps matches TRBD1 (6 bases). There are 13 residues in the CDR3. V gave up 2 bases and J gave up 3 bases, with 6 bases separating them. Germline V lookup: CDR1 MGHRA, CDR2 YSYEKL. The CDR3 bases are TGCGCCAGCAGCCAACAGGGGACAGATACGCAGTATTTT. Protein sequence: CASSQQGTDTQYF.

The chain is built from TRBV7-3 and TRBJ1-6; 7 bases are a match to TRBD1. The CDR3 covers 18 residues. Germline assignment: CDR1 SGHTA and CDR2 FQGTGA. V trimming: 0 bases; J trimming: 0 bases; junction bases outside the gene matches: 5. The chain's CDR3 is CASSLTPGQRSYNSPLHF. CDR3 DNA sequence: TGTGCCAGCAGCTTAACCCCGGGACAGCGCTCCTATAATTCACCCCTCCACTTT.